The T cell receptor beta chain described here comes from a study of T cell responses to AZD1222 COVID-19 vaccine. Whole-study findings and limits: Close to half of all spike-specific TCRs reportedly target regions of the variants that are unmutated. The study found vaccine-associated CD4 TCRs spanning spike, dominant at 160-218 and 743-854.

The table lists this clone with a count of one. What it binds is not known. With 7 bases removed from V and 1 base from J, the gap between germline ends came to 13 bases. The CDR3 extends over 14 amino acids. CDR1 and CDR2 (germline): LNHDA, SQIVND (reference sequence). Sequencing used immunoSEQ multiplex PCR; TCRdb keeps in-frame clones, though not all of them. This sample has hundreds of thousands of clones; under 95% occur once, and the top ten carry approximately 1%. This TCR was sampled from an adult in good health. The specimen comprised peripheral blood, sampled on day 0 of MenACWY control vaccination. This chain uses TRBV19 with TRBJ1-1; D remains ambiguous. The CDR3 protein is CASIRKAGNTEAFF. The CDR3 DNA reads as TGTGCCAGTATCCGGAAGGCGGGGAACACTGAAGCTTTCTTT.